This entry concerns a single TCR beta chain. The data originate from a study of blood T cell repertoires in COVID-19. Study details: The United States, Italy and Spain provided the acute and convalescent COVID-19 samples. The cDNA or gDNA used as material had been derived from T cells, B-cell-depleted T cells, or PBMCs.

Per the authors' pipeline: Amplification with reference gene primers provided the estimates of nucleated cell counts. Assay used: immunoSEQ multiplex PCR; TCRdb lists only in-frame clones, some missing. Clone size and V and J calls were adopted from that table, with D and trimming inferred from the DNA. The profile covers about 120,000 clones, with 85% to 90% appearing a single time and approximately 11% taken by the ten largest. This sequence was found in a man older than 75 with acute or convalescent COVID-19. Sequencing used peripheral blood.

CDR3 sequence (DNA): TGTGCCAGTAGATATGGGGAGGTGGCTAACTATGGCTACACCTTC. Residues: CASRYGEVANYGYTF. This chain links TRBV19 with TRBJ1-2; D gene uncertain. The CDR3 covers 15 residues. V shed 6 bases and J shed 0 bases, with 14 bases lying between them. The germline V gene encodes CDR1 LNHDA and CDR2 SQIVND (reference sequence).